This T cell receptor (beta chain) was sequenced in a study of cytomegalovirus exposure and HLA in healthy donors. CDR3 length: 15 amino acids. Germline V CDR1 and CDR2: SGHAT, FQNNGV. V was pared by 5 bases and J by 2 bases, with 3 bases of the junction left unmatched. Measured with immunoSEQ multiplex PCR; TCRdb has only the in-frame clones, and not every one. This sample has approximately 200,000 clones, with 85% to 95% found just once. The rearrangement uses TRBV11-2 and TRBJ2-7; 13 bases line up with TRBD2. Sequencing was done on a sample of PBMCs. The TCR comes from a woman under 30 in good health and CMV-seronegative. This CDR3 is CASSPTSGRAYEQYF. In nucleotides, the CDR3 is TGTGCCAGCAGCCCAACTAGCGGGAGGGCCTACGAGCAGTACTTC.